The 11 T cell receptor beta chains listed next were all sequenced from one sample in a study of T cell repertoires in cytomegalovirus infection. No antigen has been assigned to these receptors. TCRdb re-called the reads through MiXCR, storing one row per CDR3 protein. The data show more than 250,000 distinct CDR3 sequences, 20% to 25% seen once. The sequenced sample was cultured PBMCs, obtained from culture after CMV antigen stimulation. The receptor source for this set is a human donor in good health (CMV status not recorded). Some clones in this sample may be carry-over from other donors' samples.

This clonotype appeared many times. As DNA, the CDR3 is TGTGCCAGCAGTGAGAATTCACCCCTCCACTTT. The encoded protein is CASSENSPLHF. J is TRBJ1-6 and V is TRBV11-2; D ambiguous. CDR1 SGHAT and CDR2 FQNNGV come from the germline V gene. V gave up 6 bases and J gave up 7 bases, with 4 bases separating them. The CDR3 extends over 11 amino acids.

For this clonotype: This may be a read error: a much more frequent sequence differs by one nucleotide. V and J are TRBV7-2 and TRBJ1-1; D perhaps matches TRBD1 (6 bases). CDR3 length equals 14 residues. Germline lookup yields CDR1 SGHTA and CDR2 FQGNSA. V lost 3 bases and J 0 bases, leaving 8 bases between the germline ends. The CDR3 spells CASSLGHMNTEAFF. In DNA, the CDR3 is TGTGCCAGCAGCTTGGGACACATGAACACTGAAGCTTTCTTT.

CDR3 residues: CASRETSGYRQYF. Written as DNA, the CDR3 is TGTGCCAGTAGGGAGACTAGCGGTTACCGACAGTACTTC. The chain recombines TRBV19 with TRBJ2-7; 9 bases map to TRBD2. From germline, CDR1 is LNHDA and CDR2 SQIVND (reference sequence). The CDR3 runs 13 residues. Germline trimming cut 6 bases from V and 10 bases from J; bases unmatched to any gene: 10.

The chain joins TRBV11-2 to TRBJ2-5; D is unclear. This CDR3 region has 16 residues. CDR1 is SGHAT and CDR2 is FQNNGV in the germline V gene. V lost 0 bases, J lost 5 bases, and 16 bases lay in between. DNA for the CDR3: TGTGCCAGCAGCTTAGACCCGCTACAGTATAGGGAGACCCAGTACTTC. Its protein is CASSLDPLQYRETQYF.

The sample holds a few counts of this clonotype. The chain joins TRBV28 to TRBJ2-7; the match to TRBD2 covers 9 bases. The CDR3 is 14 residues long. J lost 5 bases, V lost 7 bases, and 9 bases had no gene match. Germline-derived CDR1 and CDR2 are MDHEN and SYDVKM. In DNA, the CDR3 is TGTGCCAGCAAGGATAGCGGGAGTATCAACGAGCAGTACTTC. Its translation is CASKDSGSINEQYF.

The chain couples TRBV7-6 to TRBJ2-2; the D gene is possibly TRBD2 (6 bases). Trimming shortened V by 2 bases and J by 1 base, and 17 bases separated the two germline ends. Germline lookup yields CDR1 SGHVS and CDR2 FNYEAQ. The CDR3 contains 18 residues. CDR3 residues: CASSLLNSGGLNTGELFF. For the CDR3, the DNA is TGTGCCAGCAGCTTATTGAACAGTGGGGGACTGAACACCGGGGAGCTGTTTTTT.

V usage is TRBV27 and J usage is TRBJ1-5, with D possibly matching TRBD1 (6 bases). CDR1 MNHEY and CDR2 SMNVEV come from the germline V gene (reference sequence). CDR3 length: 17 amino acids. V lost 4 bases to trimming and J lost 3 bases, with 19 bases between them. CDR3 protein: CASSSGVGQGINQPQHF. CDR3 nucleotide sequence: TGTGCCAGCAGTTCCGGCGTGGGTCAGGGGATCAATCAGCCCCAGCATTTT.

In its sample, this clonotype was seen a few times. This rearrangement joins TRBV27 to TRBJ1-1; D gene ambiguous. V was cut by 1 base and J by 0 bases, with 9 bases left in between. The CDR3 extends over 15 amino acids. Germline loops: CDR1 MNHEY, CDR2 SMNVEV (reference sequence). The CDR3 nucleotides are TGTGCCAGCAGTTTATGGCGGGGTATGAACACTGAAGCTTTCTTT. This codes for CASSLWRGMNTEAFF.

This clonotype was seen repeatedly, ten times or more. The gene calls are TRBV7-3 and TRBJ2-1, with D uncertain. Germline loops: CDR1 SGHTA, CDR2 FQGTGA. V was pared by 0 bases and J by 4 bases, with 4 bases between. CDR3 length: 13 residues. The CDR3 protein is CASSLTGYNEQFF. In nucleotides, the CDR3 is TGTGCCAGCAGCTTAACCGGGTACAATGAGCAGTTCTTC. Supplemented by reference TRBV7-3 and TRBJ2-1, the full variable domain reads GAGVSQTPSNKVTEKGKYVELRCDPISGHTALYWYRQSLGQGPEFLIYFQGTGAADDSGLPNDRFFAVRPEGSVSTLKIQRTERGDSAVYLCASSLTGYNEQFFGPGTRLTVL.

In this sample, this clonotype turned up many times. The V and J genes are TRBV7-2 and TRBJ2-1, with 13 bases aligning to TRBD2. This CDR3 is 15 amino acids long. The J segment lost 5 bases and the V segment lost 5 bases, leaving 3 bases of the junction unmatched. Germline loops: CDR1 SGHTA, CDR2 FQGNSA. CDR3 residues: CASSLGTSGDNEQFF. The CDR3 DNA is TGTGCCAGCAGCCTAGGGACTAGCGGGGACAATGAGCAGTTCTTC.

The chain couples TRBV6-2 or TRBV6-3 to TRBJ2-7, with 10 bases identical to TRBD1. Germline CDR1 reads MNHEY; CDR2 reads SVGEGT. V shed 6 bases, J shed 5 bases, and the junction held 4 bases outside the gene matches. The CDR3 loop spans 13 amino acids. The CDR3 sequence: CASRRQGADEQYV. Written as DNA, the CDR3 is TGTGCCAGCAGGCGACAGGGGGCCGACGAGCAGTACGTC.